This is a list of T cell receptor beta chains from one sample in a study of T cells in localized non-small cell lung cancer. Assay used: immunoSEQ multiplex PCR; TCRdb lists only in-frame clones, some missing. The profile covers 2,000 to 2,500 clones, with around 40% appearing a single time and approximately 23% taken by the ten largest. Here the sequenced sample was normal lung tissue next to the tumor, taken before any cancer treatment. Source of these receptors: a male donor aged 60 or over with stage I lung adenocarcinoma. Each CDR3 is given with its conserved first and last residue. Each record gives: J gene, D gene, V gene, clone size, CDR3 DNA, CDR3 protein. The D gene is left open where the match is weak. Only part of the rows carry a size: once, few, many, or a class if the clone is expanded.

>TRBJ2-3|NA|TRBV5-1|few
TGCGCCAGCAGCCTATCTCAGGGGACAGATACGCAGTATTTT
CASSLSQGTDTQYF
>TRBJ2-3|TRBD2|TRBV6-8|few
TGTGCCAGCAGTTACTCAGCGGGAAGTCCAGATACGCAGTATTTT
CASSYSAGSPDTQYF
>TRBJ1-2|NA|TRBV11-3|medium-sized
TGTGCCAGCAGCTTGAGGGTTGACTCTAACTATGGCTACACCTTC
CASSLRVDSNYGYTF
>TRBJ2-1|TRBD2|TRBV6-8|NA
TGTGCCAGCAGTTACCCCACAGCGGGGGTCGACAATGAGCAGTTCTTC
CASSYPTAGVDNEQFF
>TRBJ2-4|NA|TRBV19|once
TGTGCCAGTAACCAGGTAGGGGACCGGAACATTCAGTACTTC
CASNQVGDRNIQYF
>TRBJ2-2|NA|TRBV5-1|NA
TGCGCCAGCAGCTTGGGAGCGGACAACACCGGGGAGCTGTTTTTT
CASSLGADNTGELFF
>TRBJ1-4|TRBD1|TRBV15|NA
TGTGCCACCAGCAGAGCCGGGACAGGGGTGAAACTGTTTTTT
CATSRAGTGVKLFF
>TRBJ2-6|TRBD2|TRBV30|NA
TGTGCCTGGAGAGCTCCTAGCGGGGGGACTGGGGCCAACGTCCTGACTTTC
CAWRAPSGGTGANVLTF
>TRBJ1-4|NA|TRBV6-8|few
TGTGCCAGCAGCCGGACAGCCAATGAAAAACTGTTTTTT
CASSRTANEKLFF
>TRBJ1-2|NA|TRBV6-8|NA
TGTGCCAGCAGTTACTCGAGTTTCGCAGGGGTTAGCTATGGCTACACCTTC
CASSYSSFAGVSYGYTF
>TRBJ1-2|NA|TRBV15|NA
TGTGCCACCAGCAGAGATCGCGGAGACTATGGCTACACCTTC
CATSRDRGDYGYTF
>TRBJ1-5|NA|TRBV6-8|medium-sized
TGTGCCAGCAGTATTCATGCGAGCAATCAGCCCCAGCATTTT
CASSIHASNQPQHF
>TRBJ2-5|NA|TRBV12-5|medium-sized
TGTGCCAGCAAACTGACCGCGGAGACCCAGTACTTC
CASKLTAETQYF
>TRBJ2-7|NA|TRBV9|medium-sized
TGTGCCCTGGGGGATCTAAACTCCTACGAGCAGTACTTC
CALGDLNSYEQYF
>TRBJ1-5|NA|TRBV19|few
TGTGCCAGTAGTATGTCGGGCGCCAATCAGCCCCAGCATTTT
CASSMSGANQPQHF
>TRBJ2-1|TRBD2|TRBV5-1|NA
TGCGCCAGCTCCGGGACTAGCGGGAAAGGGACCTACAATGAGCAGTTCTTC
CASSGTSGKGTYNEQFF
>TRBJ1-5|NA|TRBV11-3|medium-sized
TGTGCCAGCAGCCAGGAGGTTGTTCAGGGCAATCAGCCCCAGCATTTT
CASSQEVVQGNQPQHF
>TRBJ1-1|NA|TRBV28|NA
TGTGCCAGCGTGGACAGCGTAAACACTGAAGCTTTCTTT
CASVDSVNTEAFF
>TRBJ1-1|TRBD1|TRBV11-3|NA
TGTGCCAGCAGCTCGCTGACAGGGAGTAACACTGAAGCTTTCTTT
CASSSLTGSNTEAFF
>TRBJ1-2|TRBD1|TRBV19|NA
TGTGCCAGTAGTTACAGGGGGGTGACCGGCTACACCTTC
CASSYRGVTGYTF
>TRBJ2-2|NA|TRBV19|NA
TGTGCCACCGCGGACACAAACACCGGGGAGCTGTTTTTT
CATADTNTGELFF
>TRBJ2-2|NA|TRBV28|NA
TGTGCCAGCAGTTCTCATGGAGCAGGGAGCGGGGAGCTGTTTTTT
CASSSHGAGSGELFF